These 16 T cell receptor beta chains share one sample of origin, sequenced in a study of T cell responses to AZD1222 COVID-19 vaccine (dated by TCRdb to the early 2020s). What this sample's time point label stands for: baseline before first vaccination. The library was obtained by the immunoSEQ multiplex PCR assay. Sourced from immuneACCESS, this table was stored by TCRdb with only in-frame sequences that have V and J called. A share of the clones is absent; for the studies checked, an unresolved V gene accounts for under half, and the remainder has no known explanation. The sample table contains over 150,000 clones; only one count was recorded for 75% to 90% of them. The ten biggest clones cover around 2.6% of the sample. This material consisted of peripheral blood, taken on day 0 of AZD1222 vaccination. The receptors shown here come from an adult in good health.

This clone was counted a few times. This chain's CDR3 is CASSFGTSYNEQFF. CDR3 nucleotides: TGTGCCAGCAGTTTCGGGACTTCCTACAATGAGCAGTTCTTC. The V and J genes are TRBV27 and TRBJ2-1; D is perhaps TRBD2 (6 bases). CDR1 MNHEY and CDR2 SMNVEV come from the germline V gene (reference sequence). Trimming cost V 3 bases and J 1 base, with 7 bases left between them. This CDR3 is built from 14 residues.

V gene TRBV6-5 combines with J gene TRBJ1-2; D gene ambiguous. Looked up from germline, CDR1 is MNHEY and CDR2 is SVGAGI. Trimming left V 8 bases short and J 5 bases short, with 15 bases between. The CDR3 is 13 residues long. The DNA of the CDR3 is TGTGCCAGCGCCGGGTCCATATTATATGGCTACACCTTC. Protein sequence: CASAGSILYGYTF.

V usage is TRBV14 and J usage is TRBJ2-5, with a possible D match to TRBD2 (5 bases). The CDR3 covers 14 residues. Trimming stripped 2 bases from V and 2 bases from J, with 9 bases between. From germline, CDR1 is SGHDN and CDR2 FVKESK. CDR3 bases: TGTGCCAGCAGCCAACTAGCCTCTCAAGAGACCCAGTACTTC. Its protein is CASSQLASQETQYF.

The chain uses TRBV6-6 and TRBJ2-7; 7 bases fit TRBD2. The CDR3 length is 15 residues. CDR1 and CDR2 from the germline V gene are MNHNY and SVGAGI (reference sequence). V lost 3 bases, J lost 7 bases, and 12 bases stayed unmatched. For the CDR3, the DNA is TGTGCCAGCAGTTATCGGAGGGAGGGACCACGAGAGCAGTACTTC. Its protein is CASSYRREGPREQYF.

The V and J genes are TRBV9 and TRBJ2-5; the match to TRBD2 covers 14 bases. The CDR3 runs to 17 residues. CDR1 and CDR2 (germline): SGDLS, YYNGEE. J gave up 4 bases and V 3 bases, and 8 bases lay outside the gene matches. CDR3 nucleotide sequence: TGTGCCAGCAGCGCGACTAGCGGGAGGGCCGCGGGAGAGACCCAGTACTTC. As protein: CASSATSGRAAGETQYF.

The chain combines TRBV7-7 with TRBJ2-7; maybe TRBD2 (5 bases). Germline CDR1 is SSHAT and CDR2 is FNYEAQ (reference sequence). The CDR3 loop spans 14 amino acids. V was shortened by 5 bases and J by 0 bases, with 11 bases between the two germline ends. For the CDR3, the DNA is TGTGCCAGCAGCCTAGGCGGGCTCTCCTACGAGCAGTACTTC. Protein sequence: CASSLGGLSYEQYF.

The rearrangement joins TRBV2 to TRBJ2-2, with 9 bases aligning to TRBD1. Germline CDR1 and CDR2: SNHLY and FYNNEI. V trimming: 5 bases; J trimming: 1 base; junction bases outside the gene matches: 11. The CDR3 covers 18 residues. CDR3 residues: CASSKPTPGQGNTGELFF. As DNA, the CDR3 is TGTGCCAGCAGTAAACCCACTCCGGGACAGGGGAACACCGGGGAGCTGTTTTTT.

This clone is a singleton in its sample. The chain uses TRBV12-3 or TRBV12-4 and TRBJ2-1; D might be TRBD2 (5 bases). The germline V and J ends were trimmed by 4 bases and 9 bases, with 10 bases remaining between them. The CDR3 spans 12 residues. The CDR3 spells CASSSGNPEQFF. In DNA form, the CDR3 reads TGTGCCAGCAGTTCGGGGAACCCTGAGCAGTTCTTC.

V gene TRBV30 combines with J gene TRBJ2-1; 8 bases are shared with TRBD2. Germline-derived CDR1 and CDR2 are GTSNPN and SVGIG (reference sequence). This CDR3 region has 15 residues. J was trimmed by 2 bases and V by 0 bases; bases with no gene match: 3. The CDR3 loop is CAWSVDSGAYNEQFF. The CDR3 DNA follows: TGTGCCTGGAGTGTGGATAGCGGGGCCTACAATGAGCAGTTCTTC.

The chain recombines TRBV18 with TRBJ1-4; D may be TRBD1 (5 bases). Germline CDR1 KGHSH, CDR2 LQKENI. Trimming removed 2 bases at V and 4 bases at J, with 11 bases between. The CDR3 spans 15 residues. The CDR3 DNA is TGTGCCAGCTCACCAATACCGGGGGGTAATGAAAAACTGTTTTTT. Its translation is CASSPIPGGNEKLFF.

This chain joins TRBV5-1 and TRBJ2-2; 7 bases align to TRBD2. This CDR3 comprises 16 residues. V was clipped by 4 bases and J by 0 bases; unmatched bases: 6. CDR1 SGHRS and CDR2 YFSETQ come from the germline V gene. The DNA of the CDR3 is TGCGCCAGCAGCGACTGGACTAGTGCGAACACCGGGGAGCTGTTTTTT. It is translated as CASSDWTSANTGELFF.

The gene calls are TRBV6-5 and TRBJ1-3, with D unresolved. Trimming cost V 0 bases and J 0 bases, with 9 bases left between them. Germline lookup yields CDR1 MNHEY and CDR2 SVGAGI. This CDR3 has 16 residues. The CDR3 is CASSYSVVLSGNTIYF. The CDR3 nucleotides read TGTGCCAGCAGTTACTCGGTGGTCCTCTCTGGAAACACCATATATTTT.

The chain couples TRBV6-5 to TRBJ2-7, with 9 bases that match TRBD1. The CDR3 loop spans 15 amino acids. The germline gives CDR1 MNHEY, CDR2 SVGAGI. J was trimmed by 5 bases and V by 6 bases; bases with no gene match: 11. Here the CDR3 reads CASSGRTGVKNEQYF. CDR3 sequence (DNA): TGTGCCAGCAGCGGACGGACAGGGGTAAAGAACGAGCAGTACTTC.

The rearrangement links TRBV5-1 to TRBJ2-7; TRBD2 matches 16 bases. Germline CDR1 reads SGHRS; CDR2 reads YFSETQ. Trimming took 7 bases from V and 7 from J; bases not matched to a gene: 8. This CDR3 is 15 amino acids long. The CDR3 loop reads CASREAGLAGGEQYF. The CDR3 DNA follows: TGCGCCAGCCGGGAAGCGGGACTAGCGGGAGGGGAGCAGTACTTC.

This chain joins TRBV3-1 (or the pseudogene TRBV3-2) and TRBJ2-1; D unclear. V dropped 6 bases and J dropped 9 bases, with 18 bases sitting between them. This CDR3 has 14 residues. The germline CDR1 and CDR2 sequences are LGHDT and YNNKEL (reference sequence). CDR3 region: CASRLTGSQREQFF. DNA of the CDR3: TGTGCCAGCAGGCTGACGGGTTCCCAACGTGAGCAGTTCTTC.

This clone was seen once. The genes are TRBV4-2 and TRBJ1-2; D gene uncertain. The CDR3 covers 15 residues. V lost 1 base and J lost 0, with 9 bases in between. The germline V gene encodes CDR1 LGHNA and CDR2 YNFKEQ. CDR3 sequence (DNA): TGTGCCAGCAGCCAAGTCTTTGGAGCTAACTATGGCTACACCTTC. It specifies CASSQVFGANYGYTF.